These T cell receptor beta chains were read from a single sample in a study of blood T cell repertoires in COVID-19. The repertoire was sequenced with immunoSEQ multiplex PCR; TCRdb's copy has only in-frame clones and lacks some. In the table there are 300,000 to 400,000 clones, around 88% of which are singletons. The sample comprised peripheral blood. Receptors were obtained from a man aged 30 to 39 with active or convalescent COVID-19. CDR3s include the opening cysteine and the closing phenylalanine or tryptophan. The D gene is left open where the match is weak. Clone size is stated in some rows and not others, as once, few, many or a class when expanded.

abundance | j_gene | d_gene | v_gene | CDR3aa | CDR3nt
few | TRBJ1-1 | . | TRBV6-5 | CASSYSRQGRNTEAFF | TGTGCCAGCAGTTACTCGAGGCAGGGTAGGAACACTGAAGCTTTCTTT
. | TRBJ2-1 | . | TRBV29-1 | CRGGTGDHNEQFF | TGCAGGGGGGGTACAGGGGATCACAATGAGCAGTTCTTC
once | TRBJ2-7 | TRBD2 | TRBV6-6 | CASRSGTSGYEQYF | TGTGCCAGCCGATCCGGGACTAGCGGATACGAGCAGTACTTC
. | TRBJ2-2 | . | TRBV5-1 | CASSLEVGGRTGELFF | TGCGCCAGCAGCTTAGAAGTCGGAGGGAGGACCGGGGAGCTGTTTTTT
. | TRBJ1-2 | . | TRBV3-1/TRBV3-2 | CASSHPKRDYGYTF | TGTGCCAGCTCCCACCCTAAACGGGACTATGGCTACACCTTC
. | TRBJ1-6 | . | TRBV15 | CATSREPLGTGEDSPLHF | TGTGCCACCAGCAGAGAGCCCTTGGGCACAGGTGAAGATTCACCCCTCCACTTT
. | TRBJ2-3 | . | TRBV29-1 | CSVVGKGGRGTDTQYF | TGCAGCGTTGTAGGTAAAGGGGGAAGGGGCACAGATACGCAGTATTTT
. | TRBJ2-7 | TRBD1 | TRBV6-5 | CASSSTRTGVEGEQYF | TGTGCCAGCAGTTCGACTAGGACAGGGGTGGAAGGCGAGCAGTACTTC
. | TRBJ2-1 | TRBD2 | TRBV10-3 | CAISGSAGGPYNEQFF | TGTGCCATCAGTGGGTCGGCGGGAGGGCCCTACAATGAGCAGTTCTTC
. | TRBJ1-1 | . | TRBV2 | CASSENRPSGNTEAFF | TGTGCCAGCAGTGAAAACAGACCTTCAGGAAACACTGAAGCTTTCTTT
. | TRBJ2-4 | TRBD1 | TRBV3-1/TRBV3-2 | CASSRQGAQIENIQYF | TGTGCCAGCAGCCGTCAGGGGGCCCAGATCGAAAACATTCAGTACTTC
. | TRBJ1-1 | . | TRBV5-1 | CASSPDGGRNTEAFF | TGCGCCAGCAGCCCGGATGGGGGCCGGAACACTGAAGCTTTCTTT
. | TRBJ2-3 | . | TRBV9 | CASSVGVGETDTQYF | TGTGCCAGCAGCGTAGGAGTAGGGGAAACAGATACGCAGTATTTT
. | TRBJ2-3 | TRBD2 | TRBV19 | CASSGLAGVDTQYF | TGTGCCAGTAGCGGACTAGCGGGAGTAGATACGCAGTATTTT
. | TRBJ2-7 | . | TRBV7-2 | CASSVKLGTQTYEQYF | TGTGCCAGCAGCGTGAAGCTAGGGACACAGACCTACGAGCAGTACTTC
. | TRBJ2-3 | . | TRBV3-1/TRBV3-2 | CASSQDPLRGDTQYF | TGTGCCAGCAGCCAAGATCCTCTTCGGGGAGATACGCAGTATTTT
. | TRBJ2-7 | TRBD1 | TRBV28 | CASSSTGGPYEQYF | TGTGCCAGCAGTTCGACAGGGGGCCCCTACGAGCAGTACTTC
once | TRBJ1-1 | . | TRBV2 | CATYGVGGMNTEAFF | TGTGCCACTTATGGGGTGGGAGGTATGAACACTGAAGCTTTCTTT
. | TRBJ1-2 | . | TRBV4-1 | CASSPPEARGRYTF | TGCGCCAGCAGCCCGCCAGAGGCTAGGGGCCGCTACACCTTC
. | TRBJ1-2 | . | TRBV29-1 | CSVETYSYGYTF | TGCAGCGTCGAGACATATTCCTATGGCTACACCTTC
. | TRBJ1-6 | TRBD1 | TRBV14 | CASSLGQGLNSPLHF | TGTGCCAGCAGCCTGGGACAGGGGCTAAATTCACCCCTCCACTTT
. | TRBJ2-1 | TRBD2 | TRBV24-1 | CATGLAGFSYNEQFF | TGTGCCACGGGACTAGCGGGCTTCTCCTACAATGAGCAGTTCTTC
. | TRBJ2-7 | TRBD1 | TRBV27 | CASTQGVEQYF | TGTGCCTCCACCCAGGGGGTCGAGCAGTACTTC
. | TRBJ2-3 | . | TRBV7-3 | CASSLTGFRDTQYF | TGTGCCAGCAGCCTGACAGGATTTAGGGATACGCAGTATTTT
few | TRBJ1-4 | TRBD1 | TRBV6-5 | CASRRGPNEKLFF | TGTGCCAGCAGAAGGGGGCCAAATGAAAAACTGTTTTTT
. | TRBJ2-1 | . | TRBV2 | CASSASGGPAFNEQFF | TGTGCCAGCAGTGCCAGCGGAGGACCCGCCTTTAATGAGCAGTTCTTC
. | TRBJ2-3 | TRBD2 | TRBV7-2 | CASRGSGGALSDTQYF | TGTGCCAGCAGGGGTAGCGGGGGGGCCTTGTCAGATACGCAGTATTTT
. | TRBJ2-7 | TRBD2 | TRBV18 | CASSPGLAGGYEQYF | TGTGCCAGCTCACCAGGACTAGCGGGTGGCTACGAGCAGTACTTC
. | TRBJ1-1 | . | TRBV6-5 | CASSRHNTEAFF | TGTGCCAGCAGTCGACACAACACTGAAGCTTTCTTT
. | TRBJ1-1 | . | TRBV6-6 | CASSYSGARTEAFF | TGTGCCAGCAGTTACTCAGGGGCGCGCACTGAAGCTTTCTTT
. | TRBJ1-4 | . | TRBV30 | CAWSRTVGGEKLFF | TGTGCCTGGAGTAGGACCGTCGGGGGGGAAAAACTGTTTTTT
. | TRBJ2-1 | TRBD2 | TRBV11-2 | CASSLELSGGPGREQFF | TGTGCCAGCAGCTTAGAGCTGTCGGGAGGGCCAGGGCGTGAGCAGTTCTTC
. | TRBJ1-1 | . | TRBV5-1 | CASSFSRLRETEAFF | TGCGCCAGCAGCTTTTCTCGCCTTCGGGAGACTGAAGCTTTCTTT
. | TRBJ1-5 | . | TRBV5-5 | CASSLSGVNQPQHF | TGTGCCAGCAGCTTATCCGGGGTCAATCAGCCCCAGCATTTT
. | TRBJ2-1 | . | TRBV6-5 | CASSQIHNEQFF | TGTGCCAGCAGCCAGATTCACAATGAGCAGTTCTTC